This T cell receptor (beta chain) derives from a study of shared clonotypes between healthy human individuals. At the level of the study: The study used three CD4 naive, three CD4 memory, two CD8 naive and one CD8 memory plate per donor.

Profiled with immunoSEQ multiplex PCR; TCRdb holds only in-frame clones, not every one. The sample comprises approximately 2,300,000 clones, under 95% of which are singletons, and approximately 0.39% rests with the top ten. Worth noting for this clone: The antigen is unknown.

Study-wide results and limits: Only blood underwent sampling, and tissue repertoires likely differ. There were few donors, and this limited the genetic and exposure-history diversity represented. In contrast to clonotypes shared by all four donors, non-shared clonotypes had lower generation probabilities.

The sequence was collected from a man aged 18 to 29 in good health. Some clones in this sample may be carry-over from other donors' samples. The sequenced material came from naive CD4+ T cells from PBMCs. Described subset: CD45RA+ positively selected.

CDR3 region: CASSNIIKAPDTQYF. CDR3 DNA: TGTGCCAGCAGCAACATAATTAAGGCCCCAGATACGCAGTATTTT. V gene TRBV21-1 combines with J gene TRBJ2-3. TRBV21-1 is deemed a pseudogene. CDR3 length equals 15 residues.